This paragraph reports one T cell receptor (beta chain). The CDR3 sequence is 16 residues long. Germline loops: CDR1 LNHNV, CDR2 YYDKDF (reference sequence). V gave up 0 bases and J gave up 1 base, with 10 bases separating them. The data are from a study of control samples from healthy donors and cancer patients. The assay was immunoSEQ multiplex PCR, and TCRdb's table has in-frame clones only and misses some. Among 95,000 to 130,000 clones listed, 88% were seen once. The V call is TRBV15, the J call TRBJ1-3; TRBD1 might be the D (5 bases). This receptor was identified in a woman in her sixties or seventies in good health. The sample was blood. CDR3 sequence: CATSRDSAGSGNTIYF. CDR3 coding DNA: TGTGCCACCAGCAGAGATTCGGCAGGGTCTGGAAACACCATATATTTT.